One T cell receptor (beta chain) is described in this entry. Its antigen is unknown. Carrying UMI labels, the TRB cDNA libraries were prepared through 5' RACE. TCRdb reprocessed the 5' RACE reads, keeping one entry per CDR3 protein, no DNA. The table counts over 150,000 distinct CDR3 sequences; around 0.5% lies in the top ten. Germline CDR1 is SGHTA and CDR2 is FQGNSA. The CDR3 runs to 13 residues. The entry originates in a study of CXCR3-negative and CXCR3-positive naive CD8 T cells. General observations from the study: CXCR3-negative and CXCR3-positive naive cells shared comparable TRBV-TRBJ usage, but memory cells did not. Compared with CXCR3-negative naive cells, CXCR3-positive naive cells showed more hydrophobic TRB CDR3s. Memory CD8+ cells showed much lower diversity, while both naive subsets were comparably high.

The source of this sequence is a human donor in good health. Some clones in this sample may be carry-over from other donors' samples. The specimen was naive CXCR3+ CD8+ T cells from blood. Subset defined: CD45RO-CCR7+CD27+CD95- naive CD8+ T cells expressing CXCR3 (TNR3+). This chain joins TRBV7-2 and TRBJ2-5. The CDR3 sequence: CASSLADQETQYF.